Presented here are 18 T cell receptor beta chains from one specimen sequenced in a study of blood T cell repertoires in COVID-19. Sequencing used immunoSEQ multiplex PCR; TCRdb keeps in-frame clones, though not all of them. The data show approximately 300,000 clones, nearly 90% seen once. Sequencing was done on a sample of PBMCs or T cells enriched from blood (not recorded which). The receptors shown here come from a woman aged 18-29 years with acute COVID-19.

The chain uses TRBV5-1 and TRBJ1-1; TRBD1 matches at 8 bases. The V gene's germline CDR1 is SGHRS and CDR2 YFSETQ. The ends lost 3 bases at V and 1 base at J; junction bases unmatched: 20. CDR3 size: 20 residues. The DNA for the CDR3 is TGCGCCAGCAGCTCCCCAGGACAGGGCCAATTAAGCCTGGCGAACACTGAAGCTTTCTTT. Amino acids: CASSSPGQGQLSLANTEAFF.

The chain has TRBV2 and TRBJ2-7; 7 bases line up with TRBD2. V lost 8 bases to trimming and J lost 6 bases; unmatched junction nucleotides: 10. The CDR3 runs 13 residues. Germline V gene data show CDR1 as SNHLY and CDR2 as FYNNEI. The CDR3: CASRAGVVSEQYF. CDR3 bases: TGTGCCAGCCGGGCGGGAGTGGTTAGCGAGCAGTACTTC.

J is TRBJ1-2 and V is TRBV28, with a possible D match to TRBD1 (5 bases). The germline gives CDR1 MDHEN, CDR2 SYDVKM. Trimming took 0 bases from V and 3 from J, leaving 8 bases between them. The CDR3 spans 14 residues. The CDR3 bases are TGTGCCAGCAGTTTATGGGGGCGCCACTATGGCTACACCTTC. It translates to CASSLWGRHYGYTF.

V gene TRBV28 combines with J gene TRBJ1-5, with TRBD1 matching 7 bases. The CDR3 has 15 residues. The germline CDR1 and CDR2 sequences are MDHEN and SYDVKM. V lost 6 bases, J lost 6 bases, and 11 bases stayed unmatched. CDR3 sequence: CASRTGLVVRQPQHF. The CDR3 DNA reads TGTGCCAGCAGGACAGGGCTGGTTGTGCGTCAGCCCCAGCATTTT.

This chain joins TRBV5-1 and TRBJ1-4; TRBD1 agrees at 8 bases. From germline, CDR1 is SGHRS and CDR2 YFSETQ. The CDR3 runs to 14 residues. The ends lost 4 bases at V and 8 bases at J; junction bases unmatched: 7. CDR3 nucleotides: TGCGCCAGCAGCCCCGGACAGGGTGGAGAAAAACTGTTTTTT. Its protein product is CASSPGQGGEKLFF.

The rearrangement joins TRBV7-3 to TRBJ2-2; 9 bases align to TRBD2. The germline CDR1 and CDR2 sequences are SGHTA and FQGTGA. The CDR3 covers 14 residues. The V and J ends lost 5 bases and 7 bases, in that order; junction bases with no gene match: 5. CDR3 DNA: TGTGCCAGCAGCCGGACTAGCGCAGGCGGGGAGCTGTTTTTT. It codes for CASSRTSAGGELFF.

This clone was detected a few times. The V gene is TRBV28, the J gene TRBJ1-5; 7 bases are shared with TRBD1. Germline-derived CDR1 and CDR2 are MDHEN and SYDVKM. The CDR3 is made up of 16 amino acids. The V gene end was trimmed by 4 bases and the J gene end by 0 bases; junction bases not matched to a gene: 6. The CDR3 sequence: CASSSGTAYSNQPQHF. DNA for the CDR3: TGTGCCAGCAGTTCCGGGACAGCTTATAGCAATCAGCCCCAGCATTTT.

This sequence joins TRBV5-1 and TRBJ2-1; 11 positions match TRBD2. CDR3 length: 15 residues. CDR1 and CDR2 (germline): SGHRS, YFSETQ. V lost 3 bases, J lost 2 bases, and 1 base stayed unmatched. In DNA form, the CDR3 reads TGCGCCAGCAGCTCGACTAGCGGGACCTACAATGAGCAGTTCTTC. Protein sequence: CASSSTSGTYNEQFF.

The J gene is TRBJ1-1, the V gene TRBV12-3 or TRBV12-4, with D hard to call. This CDR3 comprises 12 residues. Trimming cost V 4 bases and J 8 bases, with 11 bases left between them. The CDR3 nucleotides are TGTGCCAGCAGTTCTTATTCCCGGGAAGCTTTCTTT. Translated, it gives CASSSYSREAFF.

V is TRBV6-5 and J is TRBJ2-2; unclear D gene. V was pared by 4 bases and J by 1 base, with 13 bases between. CDR1 is MNHEY, CDR2 SVGAGI, per germline. There are 16 residues in the CDR3. The CDR3 sequence: CASSLRKSLNTGELFF. The CDR3 bases are TGTGCCAGCAGTTTACGAAAGAGCTTGAACACCGGGGAGCTGTTTTTT.

This chain connects TRBV27 to TRBJ1-2; 9 bases align to TRBD1. The length of the CDR3 is 17 residues. Germline loops: CDR1 MNHEY, CDR2 SMNVEV (reference sequence). J gave up 4 bases and V 0 bases, and 9 bases lay outside the gene matches. The CDR3 bases are TGTGCCAGCAGTTTATCCACCGCCGGACAGGGGAGCTATGGCTACACCTTC. This gives the protein CASSLSTAGQGSYGYTF.

This clone was picked up a small number of times. This rearrangement joins TRBV6-5 to TRBJ2-3, with a tentative D call TRBD1 (6 bases). V was clipped by 0 bases and J by 2 bases, with 12 bases between them. Germline V gene lookup returns CDR1 MNHEY and CDR2 SVGAGI. The CDR3 is made up of 16 amino acids. The CDR3: CASSYSTGLNTDTQYF. CDR3 sequence (DNA): TGTGCCAGCAGTTACTCGACAGGTTTGAACACAGATACGCAGTATTTT.

The rearrangement joins TRBV28 to TRBJ1-3; D perhaps matches TRBD1 (5 bases). V dropped 6 bases and J dropped 1 base, with 22 bases sitting between them. The CDR3 is 18 residues long. Germline V gene lookup returns CDR1 MDHEN and CDR2 SYDVKM. The CDR3 spells CASSFWGLRRDSGNTIYF. The DNA of the CDR3 is TGTGCCAGCAGCTTCTGGGGCCTTCGGCGCGATTCTGGAAACACCATATATTTT.

This clone was seen a single time. The J gene is TRBJ1-5, the V gene TRBV7-8, with D perhaps TRBD1 (6 bases). This CDR3 is built from 16 residues. V gave up 6 bases and J gave up 3 bases, with 18 bases separating them. CDR1 and CDR2 from the germline V gene are SGHVS and FQNEAQ. CDR3 in DNA: TGTGCCAGCAGTCCTTTTAGGACAGTCTACAATCAGCCCCAGCATTTT. This gives the protein CASSPFRTVYNQPQHF.

The chain combines TRBV2 with TRBJ1-2, with 9 bases lining up with TRBD1. CDR3 size: 18 residues. CDR1 and CDR2 (germline): SNHLY, FYNNEI. Losses at the gene ends were 2 bases for V and 0 bases for J; bases not matched to a gene: 10. CDR3 sequence (DNA): TGTGCCAGCAGTGAATCACGGGACAGGGCCGCCACTAACTATGGCTACACCTTC. Translation gives CASSESRDRAATNYGYTF.

This chain's CDR3 is CSVERLAGTYEQYF. DNA of the CDR3: TGCAGCGTTGAAAGGCTAGCGGGGACCTACGAGCAGTACTTC. The rearrangement links TRBV29-1 to TRBJ2-7, with 9 bases matching TRBD2. Germline CDR1 is SQVTM and CDR2 is ANQGSEA. The junction had 4 bases not matched to a gene; V was cut back by 2 bases and J by 2 bases. This CDR3 is 14 amino acids long.

The chain couples TRBV7-2 to TRBJ1-5; D perhaps matches TRBD1 (6 bases). The CDR3 covers 16 residues. Per the germline V gene, CDR1 is SGHTA and CDR2 is FQGNSA. V gave up 0 bases and J gave up 4 bases, with 13 bases separating them. The CDR3 nucleotides are TGTGCCAGCAGCTTAGCTGAGGGGGAGGGAAATCAGCCCCAGCATTTT. It yields the protein CASSLAEGEGNQPQHF.

The rearrangement links TRBV28 to TRBJ1-5; D might be TRBD1 (5 bases). Looked up from germline, CDR1 is MDHEN and CDR2 is SYDVKM. V gave up 3 bases and J gave up 7 bases, with 16 bases separating them. CDR3 length: 15 amino acids. CDR3 in DNA: TGTGCCAGCAGTTTCCGGGGGTCCCTGGGCCAGCCCCAGCATTTT. Protein: CASSFRGSLGQPQHF.